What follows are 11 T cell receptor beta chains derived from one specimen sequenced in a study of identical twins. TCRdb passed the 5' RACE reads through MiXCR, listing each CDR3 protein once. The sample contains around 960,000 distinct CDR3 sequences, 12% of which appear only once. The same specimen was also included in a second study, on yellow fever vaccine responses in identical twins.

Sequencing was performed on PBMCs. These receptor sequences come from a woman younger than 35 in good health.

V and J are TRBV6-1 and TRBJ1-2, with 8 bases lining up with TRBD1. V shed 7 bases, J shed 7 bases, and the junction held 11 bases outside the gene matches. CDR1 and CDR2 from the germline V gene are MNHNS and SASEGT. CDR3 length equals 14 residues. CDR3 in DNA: TGTGCCAGCACCATTGGACAGGGAGTATCTGGCTACACCTTC. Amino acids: CASTIGQGVSGYTF.

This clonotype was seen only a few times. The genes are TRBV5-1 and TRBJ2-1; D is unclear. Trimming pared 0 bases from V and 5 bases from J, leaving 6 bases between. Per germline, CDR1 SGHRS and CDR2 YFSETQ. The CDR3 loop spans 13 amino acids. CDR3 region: CASSLVYDNEQFF. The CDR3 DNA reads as TGCGCCAGCAGCTTGGTATACGACAATGAGCAGTTCTTC.

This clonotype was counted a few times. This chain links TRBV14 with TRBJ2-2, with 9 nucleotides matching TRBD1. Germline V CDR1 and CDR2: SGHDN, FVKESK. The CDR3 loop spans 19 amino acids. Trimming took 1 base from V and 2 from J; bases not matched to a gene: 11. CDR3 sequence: CASSQGSGTGSFNTGELFF. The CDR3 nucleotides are TGTGCCAGCAGCCAAGGCTCCGGGACAGGGAGCTTTAACACCGGGGAGCTGTTTTTT. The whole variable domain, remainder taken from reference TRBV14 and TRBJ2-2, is EAGVTQFPSHSVIEKGQTVTLRCDPISGHDNLYWYRRVMGKEIKFLLHFVKESKQDESGMPNNRFLAERTGGTYSTLKVQPAELEDSGVYFCASSQGSGTGSFNTGELFFGEGSRLTVL.

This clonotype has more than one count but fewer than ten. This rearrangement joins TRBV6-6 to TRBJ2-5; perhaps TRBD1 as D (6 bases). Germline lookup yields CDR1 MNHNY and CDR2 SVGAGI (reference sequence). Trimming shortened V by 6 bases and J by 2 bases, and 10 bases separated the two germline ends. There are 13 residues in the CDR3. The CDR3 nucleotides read TGTGCCAGCAGCTTCGACAGGCAAGAGACCCAGTACTTC. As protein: CASSFDRQETQYF.

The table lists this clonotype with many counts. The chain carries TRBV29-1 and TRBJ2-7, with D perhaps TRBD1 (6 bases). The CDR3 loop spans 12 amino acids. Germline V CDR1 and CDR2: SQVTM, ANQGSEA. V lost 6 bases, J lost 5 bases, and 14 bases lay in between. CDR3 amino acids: CSVLGGSHEQYF. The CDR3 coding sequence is TGCAGCGTCCTAGGGGGAAGCCACGAGCAGTACTTC.

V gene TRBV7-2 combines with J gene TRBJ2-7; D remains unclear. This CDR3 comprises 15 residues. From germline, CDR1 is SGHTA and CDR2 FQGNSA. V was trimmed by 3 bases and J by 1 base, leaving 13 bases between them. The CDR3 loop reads CASSFTADGSYEQYF. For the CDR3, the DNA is TGTGCCAGCAGCTTTACGGCGGACGGATCCTACGAGCAGTACTTC.

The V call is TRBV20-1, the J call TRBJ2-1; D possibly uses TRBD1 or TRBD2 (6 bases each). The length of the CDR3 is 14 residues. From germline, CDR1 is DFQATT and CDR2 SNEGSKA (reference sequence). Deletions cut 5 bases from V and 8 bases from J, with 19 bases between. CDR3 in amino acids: CSAAARGDMDEQFF. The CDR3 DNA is TGCAGTGCTGCCGCGAGGGGGGACATGGATGAGCAGTTCTTC.

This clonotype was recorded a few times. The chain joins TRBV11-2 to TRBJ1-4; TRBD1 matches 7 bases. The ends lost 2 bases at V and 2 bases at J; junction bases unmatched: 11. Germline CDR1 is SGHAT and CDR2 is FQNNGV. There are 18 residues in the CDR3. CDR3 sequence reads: CASSLRYNLQGTNEKLFF. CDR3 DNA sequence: TGTGCCAGCAGCTTACGATACAATTTACAGGGGACTAATGAAAAACTGTTTTTT.

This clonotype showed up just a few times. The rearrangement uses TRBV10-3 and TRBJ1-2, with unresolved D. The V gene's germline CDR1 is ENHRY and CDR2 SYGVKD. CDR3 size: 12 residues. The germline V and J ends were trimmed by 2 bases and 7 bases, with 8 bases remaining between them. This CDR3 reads CAISEVKGGYTF. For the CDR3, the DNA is TGTGCCATCAGTGAGGTGAAGGGTGGCTACACCTTC.

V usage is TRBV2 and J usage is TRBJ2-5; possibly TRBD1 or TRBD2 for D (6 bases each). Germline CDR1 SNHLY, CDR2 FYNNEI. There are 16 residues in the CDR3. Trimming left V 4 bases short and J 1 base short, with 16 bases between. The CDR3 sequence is CASSGLPGAPQETQYF. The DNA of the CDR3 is TGTGCCAGCAGTGGTCTACCGGGGGCCCCCCAAGAGACCCAGTACTTC.

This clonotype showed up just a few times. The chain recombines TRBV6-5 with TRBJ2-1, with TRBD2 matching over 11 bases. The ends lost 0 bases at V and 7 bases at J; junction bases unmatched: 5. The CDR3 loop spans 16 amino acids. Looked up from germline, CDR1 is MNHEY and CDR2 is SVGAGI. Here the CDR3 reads CASSYSLLAGVNEQFF. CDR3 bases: TGTGCCAGCAGTTACTCGCTACTAGCGGGAGTTAATGAGCAGTTCTTC.